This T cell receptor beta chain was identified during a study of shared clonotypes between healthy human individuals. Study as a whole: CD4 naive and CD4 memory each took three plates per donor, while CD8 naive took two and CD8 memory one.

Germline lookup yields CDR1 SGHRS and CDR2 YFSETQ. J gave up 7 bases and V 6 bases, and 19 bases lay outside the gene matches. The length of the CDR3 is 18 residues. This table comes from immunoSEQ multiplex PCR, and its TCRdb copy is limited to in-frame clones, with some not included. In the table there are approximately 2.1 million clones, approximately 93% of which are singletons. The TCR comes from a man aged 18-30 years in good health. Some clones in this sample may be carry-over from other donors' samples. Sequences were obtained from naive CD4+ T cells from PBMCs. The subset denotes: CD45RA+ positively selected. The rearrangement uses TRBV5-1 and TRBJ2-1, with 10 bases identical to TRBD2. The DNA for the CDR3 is TGCGCCAGCAATCGAATCCCCAGCGGGAGGGGAGCGGGGAATGAGCAGTTCTTC. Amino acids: CASNRIPSGRGAGNEQFF.